This T cell receptor (beta chain) is drawn from a study of Tregs in tolerant kidney transplant recipients. Study results and limitations: This study did not directly address biological reproducibility. Validation in larger populations is needed because few patients were studied. Expanding Tregs on activated donor B cells appeared to best identify donor-specific TCRbeta clones.

Turning to this clone: Its antigen remains unidentified.

Generated by immunoSEQ multiplex PCR, the TCRdb table keeps only in-frame clones and is missing some. The sample includes tens of thousands of clones, about 92% of them seen just once. Thawed PBMCs were FACS-sorted into unstimulated CD4+CD25+CD127- regulatory T cells, CD4+CD25- non-regulatory cells, CD4 and CD8 cells. The germline gives CDR1 SGHDN, CDR2 FVKESK. V lost 2 bases, J lost 4 bases, and 15 bases lay in between. There are 16 residues in the CDR3. The receptor was isolated from a human donor in good health. The chain recombines TRBV14 with TRBJ2-1; no clear D gene. Source material: CD8+ T cells from blood. The DNA of the CDR3 is TGTGCCAGCAGCCAATACCTAGGGTCGGTATACAATGAGCAGTTCTTC. The encoded protein is CASSQYLGSVYNEQFF.